The entry below describes one T cell receptor beta chain. Its target is not known. These data are taken from a study of naive CD8 T cells in extremely preterm neonates. Study-wide findings and caveats: Preterm neonate repertoires were significantly less rich by iChao1 than others. Relative to older groups, preterm infants had shorter, less trimmed CDR3s with fewer N additions.

This table comes from immunoSEQ multiplex PCR, and its TCRdb copy is limited to in-frame clones, with some not included. This table has approximately 6,000 clones, just under 98% appearing once. The CDR3 has 15 amino acids. V gave up 4 bases and J gave up 8 bases; unmatched junction bases: 12. Germline CDR1 is SGHNT and CDR2 is YYREEE (reference sequence). About 19,000 to 100,000 naive CD8+ T cells were sorted per sample. The clonotype was recovered from a human donor in good health. The chain has TRBV5-4 and TRBJ2-1; 7 positions match TRBD2. The sequenced sample was naive CD8+ T cells from blood. The CDR3 DNA reads as TGTGCCAGCAGCCCCATGGGCGGGAGACGAGATGAGCAGTTCTTC. This codes for CASSPMGGRRDEQFF.